Reported below is one T cell receptor (beta chain). The CDR3 is made up of 14 amino acids. Trimming pared 3 bases from V and 4 bases from J, leaving 12 bases between. Germline V gene lookup returns CDR1 MNHNY and CDR2 SVGAGI (reference sequence). This specimen belongs to a study of cytomegalovirus exposure and HLA in healthy donors. About the study: A subsequent analysis stated that the 100 to 150 validation repertoires were run on the same platform as the approximately 610 first-cohort repertoires.

The assay was immunoSEQ multiplex PCR, and TCRdb's table has in-frame clones only and misses some. This table holds 150,000 to 200,000 clones, about 86% found once. The sample taken for sequencing was PBMCs. The TCR was taken from a young woman in good health and CMV-seronegative. The chain recombines TRBV6-6 with TRBJ1-2; the D is unclear. The CDR3 sequence: CASSYSTESYGYTF. The CDR3, as DNA: TGTGCCAGCAGTTATTCTACAGAATCCTATGGCTACACCTTC.